This TCR beta chain was sequenced for a study of T cell responses to AZD1222 COVID-19 vaccine. Using immunoSEQ multiplex PCR, the repertoire was profiled, and TCRdb retains in-frame clones only, with some absent. The sample carries 45,000 to 55,000 clones, around 80% recorded once. Trimming took off 3 bases at V and 6 bases at J, with 15 bases between the two ends. The CDR3 runs 14 residues. The V gene's germline CDR1 is ENHRY and CDR2 SYGVKD. The sequencing used peripheral blood, collected on day 0 of MenACWY control vaccination. This rearrangement joins TRBV10-3 to TRBJ2-7, with TRBD1 as a possible D gene (6 bases). This sequence was found in an adult in good health. CDR3 bases: TGTGCCATCAGTGAACTCCGGGACAAGGCCGAGCAGTACTTC. This translates into CAISELRDKAEQYF.